This T cell receptor (beta chain) originates from a study of T-cell reconstitution after alpha-beta-depleted transplantation in children. The CDR3 extends over 15 amino acids. Losses at the gene ends were 7 bases for V and 5 bases for J; bases not matched to a gene: 13. TCRbeta library preparation incorporated unique molecular identifiers. MiXCR, applied by TCRdb to the PCR reads, yields one record per CDR3 protein. The sample includes about half a million distinct CDR3 sequences, around 13% of them seen just once. Sample: PBMCs from the stem cell graft donor, taken from the stem cell graft. This receptor was obtained from a human donor who donated a stem cell graft to a child with combined immunodeficiency. V is TRBV12-3 or TRBV12-4 and J is TRBJ2-5; TRBD1 matches at 7 bases. DNA for the CDR3: TGTGCCAGCACCGGACAGGCCCCTAGCCCGGAGACCCAGTACTTC. Residues: CASTGQAPSPETQYF.